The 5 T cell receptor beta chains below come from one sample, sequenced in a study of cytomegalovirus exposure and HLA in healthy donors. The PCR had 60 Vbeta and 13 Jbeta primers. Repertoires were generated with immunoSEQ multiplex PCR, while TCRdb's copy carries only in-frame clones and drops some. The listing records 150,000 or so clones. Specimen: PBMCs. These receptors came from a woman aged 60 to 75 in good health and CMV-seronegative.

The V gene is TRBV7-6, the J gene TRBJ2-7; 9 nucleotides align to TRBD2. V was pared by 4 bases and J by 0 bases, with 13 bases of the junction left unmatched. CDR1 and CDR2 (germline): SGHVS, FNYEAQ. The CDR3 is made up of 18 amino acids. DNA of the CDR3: TGTGCCAGCAGCTCTACCCCGGAGGCGGGAGGGTACTCCTACGAGCAGTACTTC. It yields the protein CASSSTPEAGGYSYEQYF.

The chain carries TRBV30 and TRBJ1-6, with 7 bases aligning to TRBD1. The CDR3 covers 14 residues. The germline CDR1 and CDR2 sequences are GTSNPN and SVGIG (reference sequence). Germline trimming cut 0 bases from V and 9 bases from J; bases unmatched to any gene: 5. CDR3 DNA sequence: TGTGCCTGGAGTGTACTGACAGGGAGTTCACCCCTCCACTTT. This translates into CAWSVLTGSSPLHF.

The chain's CDR3 is CASRSTGGKSGNTIYF. In DNA form, the CDR3 reads TGTGCCAGCAGATCCACAGGGGGCAAAAGTGGAAACACCATATATTTT. The rearrangement uses TRBV7-2 and TRBJ1-3; 9 nucleotides align to TRBD1. This CDR3 has 16 residues. V shed 6 bases, J shed 3 bases, and the junction held 9 bases outside the gene matches. Germline CDR1 reads SGHTA; CDR2 reads FQGNSA.

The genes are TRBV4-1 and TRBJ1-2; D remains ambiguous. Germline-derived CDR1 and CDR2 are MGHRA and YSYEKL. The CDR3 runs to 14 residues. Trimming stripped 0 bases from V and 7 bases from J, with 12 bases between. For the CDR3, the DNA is TGCGCCAGCAGCCAAGAACACCGGGTGGGTGGCTACACCTTC. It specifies CASSQEHRVGGYTF.

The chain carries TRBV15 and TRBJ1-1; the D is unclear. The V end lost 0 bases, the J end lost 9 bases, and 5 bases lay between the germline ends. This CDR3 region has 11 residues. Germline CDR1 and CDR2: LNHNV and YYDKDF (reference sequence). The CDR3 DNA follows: TGTGCCACCAGCAGAGATACTCAAGCTTTCTTT. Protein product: CATSRDTQAFF.